The sequence of this TCR beta chain was determined in a study of regulatory T cells in long-lasting Graves disease. Findings of the study overall: Segments TRBV28, TRBJ1-2 and TRBJ2-5 showed preferential usage in persistent disease. The study found persistent patients shared more public clonotypes (roughly 3,000) than new patients (about 990).

Time point here: persistent/refractory GD, antithyroid drugs over 5 years with positive TRAb. RNA from PBMCs was the source of the TCR library. Details on this clonotype: Its antigen is not known.

The CDR3 is 20 residues long. Germline trimming cut 6 bases from V and 1 base from J; bases unmatched to any gene: 13. Germline assignment: CDR1 SGHVS and CDR2 FQNEAQ. For TCR beta, libraries came from iRepertoire HTBI primers and Arm-PCR of CDR3 regions. TCRdb redid the calling of the multiplex PCR reads with MiXCR, one entry per CDR3 protein. This sample carries approximately 400,000 distinct CDR3 sequences, around 21% of them seen once, and the ten largest clones take about a fifth. The material was peripheral blood mononuclear cells (PBMCs), obtained when the disease was refractory, from a patient treated with antithyroid drugs. The source of this sequence is a female donor with Graves disease. The chain recombines TRBV7-8 with TRBJ2-2, with 14 bases matching TRBD2. The CDR3 DNA reads TGTGCCAGCAGTTCCTCCGGTGGGACTAGCGGGAGACGGAACACCGGGGAGCTGTTTTTT. Its translation is CASSSSGGTSGRRNTGELFF. The full variable domain, with the rest looked up from reference TRBV7-8 and TRBJ2-2, is GAGVSQSPRYKVAKRGQDVALRCDPISGHVSLFWYQQALGQGPEFLTYFQNEAQLDKSGLPSDRFFAERPEGSVSTLKIQRTQQEDSAVYLCASSSSGGTSGRRNTGELFFGEGSRLTVL.